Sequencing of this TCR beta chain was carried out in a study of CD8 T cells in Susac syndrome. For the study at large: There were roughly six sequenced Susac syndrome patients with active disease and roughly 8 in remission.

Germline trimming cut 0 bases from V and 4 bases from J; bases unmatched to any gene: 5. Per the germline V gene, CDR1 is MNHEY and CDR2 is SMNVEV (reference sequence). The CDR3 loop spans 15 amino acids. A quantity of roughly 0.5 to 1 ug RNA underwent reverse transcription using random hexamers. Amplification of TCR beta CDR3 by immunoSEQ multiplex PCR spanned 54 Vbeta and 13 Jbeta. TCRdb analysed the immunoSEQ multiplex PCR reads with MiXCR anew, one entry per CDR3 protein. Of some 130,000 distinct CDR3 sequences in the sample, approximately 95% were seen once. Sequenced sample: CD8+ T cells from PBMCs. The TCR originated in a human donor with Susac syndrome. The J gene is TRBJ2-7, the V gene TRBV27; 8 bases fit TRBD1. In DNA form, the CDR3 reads TGTGCCAGCAGTTTATCCGGGACAGGTCGGTACGAGCAGTACTTC. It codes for CASSLSGTGRYEQYF.